This TCR beta chain appears in the sequencing data of a study of T cells in Graves' hyperthyroidism and ophthalmopathy. Whole-study findings and limits: Prediction of ophthalmopathy progression came a median around 7.1 months pre-onset.

RNA transcripts provided the source from which TCR beta CDR3 regions were amplified. When the TCR CDR3 underwent first-round RT-PCR, the HTBI primer set was used. TCRdb itself ran the multiplex PCR reads through MiXCR, one entry per CDR3 protein. The repertoire includes under 550,000 distinct CDR3 sequences, around 20% of them detected once, and approximately 50% sits in the top ten. This clonotype was seen repeatedly, ten times or more. No antigen is known for it. V was clipped by 5 bases and J by 4 bases; unmatched bases: 10. The CDR3 covers 16 residues. Germline V gene data show CDR1 as SGHNT and CDR2 as YENEEA.

This sequence was found in a man aged 40-55 years with Graves' ophthalmopathy. The chain has TRBV11-3 and TRBJ2-2, with 7 bases aligning to TRBD1. Sequenced material: blood. CDR3 bases: TGTGCCAGCAGCGCCGGACAGGCGAAGGGCACCGGGGAGCTGTTTTTT. It translates to CASSAGQAKGTGELFF. The entire variable domain, with the rest obtained from reference TRBV11-3 and TRBJ2-2, is as follows: EAGVVQSPRYKIIEKKQPVAFWCNPISGHNTLYWYLQNLGQGPELLIRYENEEAVDDSQLPKDRFSAERLKGVDSTLKIQPAELGDSAVYLCASSAGQAKGTGELFFGEGSRLTVL.